Below are 17 T cell receptor beta chains sequenced from a single sample in a study of T cells expressing NK-cell markers. TCRdb derives one entry per CDR3 protein from the 5' RACE reads, leaving out DNA. Here the sample table reports approximately 110,000 distinct CDR3 sequences. The specimen was blood T cells: a sorted CD56 or NKG2C T cell subset, CD4+ or CD8+ T cells, or bulk PBMC T cells (not recorded which). The receptors were gathered from a woman between 18 and 70 years old in good health.

The chain has TRBV12-3 or TRBV12-4 and TRBJ2-7; TCRdb selects TRBD1, and the lack of DNA leaves this call unchecked. This CDR3 spans 14 amino acids. This CDR3 is CASSFAGTTYEQYF.

The chain recombines TRBV5-5 with TRBJ2-1; absent DNA, TCRdb's TRBD2 call cannot be checked. There are 14 residues in the CDR3. Germline V gene sequence: CDR1 SGHKS, CDR2 YYEKEE (reference sequence). The CDR3 loop reads CASSLTSAPNEQFF. The entire variable domain, with the rest obtained from reference TRBV5-5 and TRBJ2-1, is as follows: DAGVTQSPTHLIKTRGQQVTLRCSPISGHKSVSWYQQVLGQGPQFIFQYYEKEERGRGNFPDRFSARQFPNYSSELNVNALLLGDSALYLCASSLTSAPNEQFFGPGTRLTVL.

The rearrangement links TRBV11-1 to TRBJ2-1; without DNA, the TCRdb call of TRBD1 cannot be checked. CDR1 and CDR2 from the germline V gene are SGHAT and FQDESV (reference sequence). This CDR3 comprises 13 residues. This chain's CDR3 is CASMTDSSNEQFF.

This CDR3 is CASSLGGTGLGEKLFF. This chain joins TRBV7-2 and TRBJ1-4; lacking DNA, the TRBD1 call made by TCRdb goes unchecked. Germline V lookup: CDR1 SGHTA, CDR2 FQGNSA. The CDR3 covers 16 residues.

This chain joins TRBV29-1 and TRBJ2-7; TCRdb lists TRBD2, though no DNA is available to test this call. The length of the CDR3 is 12 residues. Per germline, CDR1 SQVTM and CDR2 ANQGSEA. The CDR3 sequence is CSVELAGGEQYF.

The V call is TRBV10-2, the J call TRBJ2-7. CDR3 length: 11 residues. CDR1 and CDR2 (germline): WSHSY, SAAADI. The CDR3 loop reads CASTFHGEQYF.

CDR3 sequence: CSASTGVSYEQYF. The chain recombines TRBV20-1 with TRBJ2-7; TCRdb's assignment of TRBD1 cannot be checked, as there is no DNA. CDR3 length: 13 residues. CDR1 is DFQATT and CDR2 is SNEGSKA in the germline V gene (reference sequence).

The chain couples TRBV29-1 to TRBJ2-5; TCRdb's D call of TRBD1 is untestable without DNA. Germline CDR1 is SQVTM and CDR2 is ANQGSEA. This CDR3 is built from 11 residues. CDR3 amino acids: CSVVGGETQYF.

V is TRBV5-4 and J is TRBJ2-3; TCRdb gives TRBD1 as the D gene, but with no DNA this cannot be confirmed. The CDR3 runs to 15 residues. The germline V gene encodes CDR1 SGHNT and CDR2 YYREEE (reference sequence). The CDR3 spells CASSPPGQGTDTQYF.

The chain links TRBV12-3 or TRBV12-4 to TRBJ1-1; the D gene TCRdb calls, TRBD1, cannot be checked with no DNA. This CDR3 has 15 amino acids. The chain's CDR3 is CASSFDRQASTEAFF.

The chain is built from TRBV4-3 and TRBJ1-5. Looked up from germline, CDR1 is LGHNA and CDR2 is YSLEER. The CDR3 covers 15 residues. The CDR3 loop is CASSQDPDSNQPQHF.

The chain has TRBV12-3 or TRBV12-4 and TRBJ1-3. This CDR3 is built from 14 residues. The CDR3 is CASSQTSGGNTIYF.

The CDR3 sequence is CASSSSGNYNEQFF. V and J are TRBV13 and TRBJ2-1; TCRdb outputs TRBD2, but without DNA this stays unchecked. The CDR3 totals 14 residues. The germline gives CDR1 PRHDT, CDR2 FYEKMQ (reference sequence).

J is TRBJ2-7 and V is TRBV3-1; TCRdb's D call of TRBD1 is untestable without DNA. The CDR3 spans 20 residues. Germline V lookup: CDR1 LGHDT, CDR2 YNNKEL (reference sequence). The CDR3 here is CASSQVYTRERTLIPYEQYF.

This chain uses TRBV15 with TRBJ2-1; with no DNA, the TCRdb D assignment of TRBD2 cannot be verified. Per the germline V gene, CDR1 is LNHNV and CDR2 is YYDKDF (reference sequence). CDR3 length: 15 amino acids. The CDR3 sequence: CATSRVGLAANEQFF.

This chain links TRBV5-4 with TRBJ1-6. Germline CDR1 is SGHNT and CDR2 is YYREEE (reference sequence). The CDR3 runs 13 residues. Here the CDR3 reads CASSGGVNSPLHF.

The V call is TRBV5-1, the J call TRBJ2-1; the TCRdb D gene call, TRBD1, has no DNA to confirm it. This CDR3 is built from 16 residues. CDR1 and CDR2 (germline): SGHRS, YFSETQ. This CDR3 is CANSPEGRQINNEQFF.